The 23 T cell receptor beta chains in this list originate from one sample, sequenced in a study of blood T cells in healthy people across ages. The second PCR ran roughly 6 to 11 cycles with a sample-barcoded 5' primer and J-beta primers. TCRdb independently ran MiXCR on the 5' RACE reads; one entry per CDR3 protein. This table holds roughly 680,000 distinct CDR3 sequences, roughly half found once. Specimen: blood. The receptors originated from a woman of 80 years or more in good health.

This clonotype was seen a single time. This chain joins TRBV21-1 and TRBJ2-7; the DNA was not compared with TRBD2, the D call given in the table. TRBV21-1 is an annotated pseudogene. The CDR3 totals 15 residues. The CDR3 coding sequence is TGTGCCAGCACCCGCACCATCGACAGCACCTACGAGCAGTACTTC. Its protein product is CASTRTIDSTYEQYF.

Written as DNA, the CDR3 is TGTGCCAGCAGTTACTTAAGCGGGACAGGGTATGAGCAGTTCTTC. Translated: CASSYLSGTGYEQFF. The rearrangement joins TRBV6-6 to TRBJ2-1, with TRBD1 matching 9 bases. J gave up 8 bases and V 1 base, and 6 bases lay outside the gene matches. Per the germline V gene, CDR1 is MNHNY and CDR2 is SVGAGI (reference sequence). The CDR3 runs 15 residues.

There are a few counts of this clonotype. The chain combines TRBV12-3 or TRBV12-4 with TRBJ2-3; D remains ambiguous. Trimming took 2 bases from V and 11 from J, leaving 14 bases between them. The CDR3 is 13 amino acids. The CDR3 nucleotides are TGTGCCAGCAGTTTACTTGGTGATGGTGGGCAGTATTTT. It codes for CASSLLGDGGQYF.

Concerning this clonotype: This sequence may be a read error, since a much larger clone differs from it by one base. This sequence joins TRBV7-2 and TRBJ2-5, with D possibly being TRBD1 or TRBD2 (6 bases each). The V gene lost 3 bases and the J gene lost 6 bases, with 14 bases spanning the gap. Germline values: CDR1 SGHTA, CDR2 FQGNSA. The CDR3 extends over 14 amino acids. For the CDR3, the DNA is TGTGCCAGCAGCTTTGATAGGGGGGAAAAGACCCAGTACTTC. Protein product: CASSFDRGEKTQYF.

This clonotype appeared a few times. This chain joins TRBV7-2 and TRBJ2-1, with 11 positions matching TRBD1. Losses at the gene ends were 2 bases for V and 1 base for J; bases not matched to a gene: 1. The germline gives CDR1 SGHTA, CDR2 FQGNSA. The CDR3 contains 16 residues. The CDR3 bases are TGTGCCAGCAGCTTACGGGACAGGGGGTCCTACAATGAGCAGTTCTTC. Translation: CASSLRDRGSYNEQFF.

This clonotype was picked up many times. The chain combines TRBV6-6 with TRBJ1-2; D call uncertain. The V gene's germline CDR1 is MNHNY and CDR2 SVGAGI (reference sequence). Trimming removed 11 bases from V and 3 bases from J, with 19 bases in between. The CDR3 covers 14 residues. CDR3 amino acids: CAASKTALDYGYTF. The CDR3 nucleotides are TGTGCCGCCAGCAAAACGGCACTAGACTATGGCTACACCTTC.

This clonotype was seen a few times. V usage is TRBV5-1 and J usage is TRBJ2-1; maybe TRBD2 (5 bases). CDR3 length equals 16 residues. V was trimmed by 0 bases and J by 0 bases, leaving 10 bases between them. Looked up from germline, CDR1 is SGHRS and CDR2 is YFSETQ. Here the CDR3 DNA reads TGCGCCAGCAGCTTGGGTTCGGGGAGCTCCTACAATGAGCAGTTCTTC. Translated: CASSLGSGSSYNEQFF.

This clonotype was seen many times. CDR3 loop: CASPNTGLDSYEQYF. The CDR3 DNA reads as TGTGCCAGCCCCAACACGGGACTAGACTCCTACGAGCAGTACTTC. The V call is TRBV6-5, the J call TRBJ2-7, with 8 bases matching TRBD2. With V trimmed by 8 bases and J by 0 bases, 9 bases remained unmatched. This CDR3 has 15 residues. Germline V lookup: CDR1 MNHEY, CDR2 SVGAGI.

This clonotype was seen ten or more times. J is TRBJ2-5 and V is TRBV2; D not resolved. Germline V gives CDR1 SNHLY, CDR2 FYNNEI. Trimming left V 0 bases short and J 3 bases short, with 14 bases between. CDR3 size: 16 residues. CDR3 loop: CASSEARTILKETQYF. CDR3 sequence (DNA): TGTGCCAGCAGTGAAGCAAGGACCATACTAAAAGAGACCCAGTACTTC.

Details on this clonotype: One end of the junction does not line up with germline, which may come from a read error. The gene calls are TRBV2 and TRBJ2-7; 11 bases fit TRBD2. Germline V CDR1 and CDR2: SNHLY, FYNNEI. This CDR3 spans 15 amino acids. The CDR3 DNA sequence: TGTGCCGGCAGTCTTAGCGGGGGGGCCTACAATGAGCAGTACTTC. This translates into CAGSLSGGAYNEQYF.

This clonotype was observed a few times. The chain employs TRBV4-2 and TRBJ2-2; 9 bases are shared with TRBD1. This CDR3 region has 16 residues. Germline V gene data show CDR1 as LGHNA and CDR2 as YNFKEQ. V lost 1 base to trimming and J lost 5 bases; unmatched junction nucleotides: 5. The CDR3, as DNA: TGTGCCAGCAGCCAAGGGGACAGGGCCGGGACCGGGGAGCTGTTTTTT. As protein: CASSQGDRAGTGELFF.

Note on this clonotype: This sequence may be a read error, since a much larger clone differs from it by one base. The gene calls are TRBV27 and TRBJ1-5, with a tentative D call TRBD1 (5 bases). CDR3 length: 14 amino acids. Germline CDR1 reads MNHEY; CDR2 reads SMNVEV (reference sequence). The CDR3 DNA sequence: TGTGCCGGCAGTATTACGGGGGGCAATCAGCCCCAGCATTTT. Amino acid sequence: CAGSITGGNQPQHF.

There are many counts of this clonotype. The CDR3 spells CASSESSSRQETQYF. For the CDR3, the DNA is TGCGCCAGCAGTGAGTCCTCGAGCCGCCAAGAGACCCAGTACTTC. The gene calls are TRBV10-1 and TRBJ2-5; D is unresolved. CDR3 size: 15 residues. Trimming pared 0 bases from V and 1 base from J, leaving 9 bases between. Germline V lookup: CDR1 WNHNN, CDR2 SYGVQD (reference sequence).

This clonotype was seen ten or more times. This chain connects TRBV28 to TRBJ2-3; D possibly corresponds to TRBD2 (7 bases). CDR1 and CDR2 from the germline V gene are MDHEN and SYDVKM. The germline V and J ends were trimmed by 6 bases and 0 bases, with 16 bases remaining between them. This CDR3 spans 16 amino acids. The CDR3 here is CASSDLGGASTDTQYF. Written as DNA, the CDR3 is TGTGCCAGCAGCGATCTTGGGGGGGCTAGCACAGATACGCAGTATTTT.

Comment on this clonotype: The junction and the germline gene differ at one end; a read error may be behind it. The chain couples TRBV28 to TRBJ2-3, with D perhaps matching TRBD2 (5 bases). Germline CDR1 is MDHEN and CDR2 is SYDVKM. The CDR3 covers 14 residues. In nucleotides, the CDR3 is TGTGCCAGCGCCCTGAGCTCTAGCACAGATGCGCAGTATTTT. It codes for CASALSSSTDAQYF.

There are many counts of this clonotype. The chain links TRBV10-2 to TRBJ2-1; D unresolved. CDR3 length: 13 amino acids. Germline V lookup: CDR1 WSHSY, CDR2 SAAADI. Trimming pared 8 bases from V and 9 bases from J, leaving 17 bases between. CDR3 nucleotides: TGCGCCAGCTTACGGACCGGGCTTAGTGAGCAGTTCTTC. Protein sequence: CASLRTGLSEQFF.

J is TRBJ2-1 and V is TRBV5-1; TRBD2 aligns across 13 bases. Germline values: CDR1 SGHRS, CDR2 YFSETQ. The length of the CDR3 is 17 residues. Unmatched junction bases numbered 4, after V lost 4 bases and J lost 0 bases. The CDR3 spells CASSRTSGRLSYNEQFF. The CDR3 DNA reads TGCGCCAGCAGCAGGACTAGCGGGAGACTCTCCTACAATGAGCAGTTCTTC.

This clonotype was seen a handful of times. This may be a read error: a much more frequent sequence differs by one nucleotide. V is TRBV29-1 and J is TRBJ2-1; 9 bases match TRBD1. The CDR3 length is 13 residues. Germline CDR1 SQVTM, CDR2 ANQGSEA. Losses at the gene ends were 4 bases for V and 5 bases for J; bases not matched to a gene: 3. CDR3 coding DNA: TGCAGCGTTGCGGGGACAGGGAACAATGAGCAGTTCTTC. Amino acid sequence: CSVAGTGNNEQFF.

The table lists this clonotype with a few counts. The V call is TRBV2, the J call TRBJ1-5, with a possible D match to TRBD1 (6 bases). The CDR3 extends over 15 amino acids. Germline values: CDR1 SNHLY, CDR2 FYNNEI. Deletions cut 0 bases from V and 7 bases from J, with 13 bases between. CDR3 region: CASSEALGGGQPQHF. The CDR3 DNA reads TGTGCCAGCAGTGAAGCGCTGGGGGGCGGCCAGCCCCAGCATTTT.

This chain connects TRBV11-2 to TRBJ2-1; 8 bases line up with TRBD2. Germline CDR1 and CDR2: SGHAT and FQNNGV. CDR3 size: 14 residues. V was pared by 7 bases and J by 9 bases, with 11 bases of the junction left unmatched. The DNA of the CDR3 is TGTGCCAGCACTCTTAGCGGGAAAATGGGTGAGCAGTTCTTC. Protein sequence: CASTLSGKMGEQFF.

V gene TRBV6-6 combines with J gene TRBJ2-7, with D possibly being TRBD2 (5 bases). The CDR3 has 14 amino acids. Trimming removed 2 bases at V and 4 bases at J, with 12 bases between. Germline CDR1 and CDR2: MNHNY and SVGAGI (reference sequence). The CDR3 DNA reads TGTGCCAGCAGTTACGCGGTCGAGGGTTACGAGCAGTACTTC. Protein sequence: CASSYAVEGYEQYF.

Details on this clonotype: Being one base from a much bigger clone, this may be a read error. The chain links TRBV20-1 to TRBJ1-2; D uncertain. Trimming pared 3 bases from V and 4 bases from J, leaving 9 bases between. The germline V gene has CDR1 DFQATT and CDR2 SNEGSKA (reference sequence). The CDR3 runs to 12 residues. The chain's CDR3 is CSASAVIYGYTF. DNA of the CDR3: TGCAGTGCTAGTGCGGTTATCTATGGCTACACCTTC.

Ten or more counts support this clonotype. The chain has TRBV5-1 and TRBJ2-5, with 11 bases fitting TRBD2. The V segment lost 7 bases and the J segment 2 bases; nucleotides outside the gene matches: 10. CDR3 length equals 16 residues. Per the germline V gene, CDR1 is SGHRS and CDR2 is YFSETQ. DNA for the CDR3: TGCGCCAGCGGGACTAGCGGAGATGGGGTTCAAGAGACCCAGTACTTC. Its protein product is CASGTSGDGVQETQYF. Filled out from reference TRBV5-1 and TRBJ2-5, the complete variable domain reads KAGVTQTPRYLIKTRGQQVTLSCSPISGHRSVSWYQQTPGQGLQFLFEYFSETQRNKGNFPGRFSGRQFSNSRSEMNVSTLELGDSALYLCASGTSGDGVQETQYFGPGTRLLVL.